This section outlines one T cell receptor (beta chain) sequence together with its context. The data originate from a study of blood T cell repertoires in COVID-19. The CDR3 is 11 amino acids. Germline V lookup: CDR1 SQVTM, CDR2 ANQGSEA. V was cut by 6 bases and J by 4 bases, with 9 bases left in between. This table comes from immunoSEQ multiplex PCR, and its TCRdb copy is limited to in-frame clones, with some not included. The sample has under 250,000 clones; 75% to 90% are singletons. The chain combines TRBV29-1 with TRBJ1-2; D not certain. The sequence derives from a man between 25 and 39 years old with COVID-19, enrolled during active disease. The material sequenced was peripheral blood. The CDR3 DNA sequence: TGCAGCGTAGCTCCTGGCTATGGCTACACCTTC. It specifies CSVAPGYGYTF.